This passage covers 6 T cell receptor beta chains from one sample sequenced in a study of cytomegalovirus exposure and HLA in healthy donors. Assay: immunoSEQ multiplex PCR; the TCRdb copy retains only in-frame clones and omits some. The repertoire includes some 60,000 clones, approximately 96% of them detected once, and approximately 0.91% sits in the top ten. Sequencing input: PBMCs. The receptors originated from a young man in good health and CMV-seronegative.

This sequence joins TRBV6-1 and TRBJ1-1; tentatively, D is TRBD1 (5 bases). V was pared by 4 bases and J by 4 bases, with 16 bases between. Germline CDR1 and CDR2: MNHNS and SASEGT. The length of the CDR3 is 15 residues. The chain's CDR3 is CASSALRQGGTEAFF. In DNA, the CDR3 is TGTGCCAGCAGTGCCCTTCGCCAGGGCGGCACTGAAGCTTTCTTT.

This clone was counted once. The chain employs TRBV27 and TRBJ1-5, with 9 bases that match TRBD1. Germline trimming cut 4 bases from V and 7 bases from J; bases unmatched to any gene: 5. Looked up from germline, CDR1 is MNHEY and CDR2 is SMNVEV (reference sequence). The CDR3 runs 14 residues. Here the CDR3 DNA reads TGTGCCAGCAGTTCGGGACAGGGTTTACAGCCCCAGCATTTT. Amino acids: CASSSGQGLQPQHF.

The chain couples TRBV28 to TRBJ2-7, with D unresolved. CDR1 and CDR2 from the germline V gene are MDHEN and SYDVKM. This CDR3 is 13 amino acids long. Trimming took off 3 bases at V and 6 bases at J, with 12 bases between the two ends. CDR3 region: CASSFSTSGEQYF. The CDR3 coding sequence is TGTGCCAGCAGTTTTTCGACTTCTGGCGAGCAGTACTTC. Full variable domain (outside the CDR3, taken from reference TRBV28 and TRBJ2-7): DVKVTQSSRYLVKRTGEKVFLECVQDMDHENMFWYRQDPGLGLRLIYFSYDVKMKEKGDIPEGYSVSREKKERFSLILESASTNQTSMYLCASSFSTSGEQYFGPGTRLTVT.

The rearrangement links TRBV5-1 to TRBJ1-5; tentative D call: TRBD1 (5 bases). The germline V gene has CDR1 SGHRS and CDR2 YFSETQ. Trimming cost V 4 bases and J 5 bases, with 10 bases left between them. This CDR3 has 13 residues. The CDR3 is CASSPVGDQPQHF. CDR3 nucleotides: TGCGCCAGCAGCCCCGTAGGGGATCAGCCCCAGCATTTT.

The chain has TRBV2 and TRBJ2-7; D remains unclear. Trimming took 4 bases from V and 1 from J, leaving 17 bases between them. CDR3 size: 16 residues. Germline V gene data show CDR1 as SNHLY and CDR2 as FYNNEI. In nucleotides, the CDR3 is TGTGCCAGCAGTGCGACAAATAGACACCTATCCTACGAGCAGTACTTC. Translating it yields CASSATNRHLSYEQYF.

The genes are TRBV11-2 and TRBJ2-1; 8 bases are a match to TRBD2. CDR3 size: 16 residues. Germline CDR1 SGHAT, CDR2 FQNNGV. The trim removed 6 bases at V and 0 bases at J, leaving 7 bases unmatched. The DNA for the CDR3 is TGTGCCAGCAGGAGTTGGGGGACTAGCTCCTACAATGAGCAGTTCTTC. Encoded protein: CASRSWGTSSYNEQFF. Full variable domain (missing parts from reference TRBV11-2 and TRBJ2-1): EAGVAQSPRYKIIEKRQSVAFWCNPISGHATLYWYQQILGQGPKLLIQFQNNGVVDDSQLPKDRFSAERLKGVDSTLKIQPAKLEDSAVYLCASRSWGTSSYNEQFFGPGTRLTVL.